The rows below give T cell receptor beta chains drawn from one sample of a study of early T cells in non-severe SARS-CoV-2 infection. Each CDR3 protein gets one entry after TCRdb re-called the 5' RACE reads with MiXCR. The sample shows about 71,000 distinct CDR3 sequences, roughly 15% of them seen only once. Here the sequenced sample was whole blood, taken at baseline. The receptor source for this set is an adult who was a healthcare worker with PCR-confirmed SARS-CoV-2 infection or an uninfected control (not recorded which). CDR3s include the opening cysteine and the closing phenylalanine or tryptophan. Each record gives: D gene, J gene, V gene, clone size, CDR3 protein, CDR3 DNA. The D gene is left open where the match is weak. Expanded clones get a size class; other rows say once, few or many, or leave the size out.

NA TRBJ2-7 TRBV28 few CASTGLSFHEQYF TGTGCCAGCACGGGGCTAAGTTTCCACGAGCAGTACTTC
TRBD1 TRBJ1-1 TRBV5-4 NA CASSSSGGGTEAFF TGTGCCAGCAGCAGTTCAGGGGGCGGCACTGAAGCTTTCTTT
TRBD1 TRBJ2-4 TRBV2 NA CASSERDRGKNIQYF TGTGCCAGCAGTGAAAGGGACAGGGGCAAAAACATTCAGTACTTC
NA TRBJ2-3 TRBV20-1 NA CSAPGGDREPATQYF TGCAGTGCTCCCGGGGGGGACAGGGAGCCAGCTACGCAGTATTTT
NA TRBJ2-4 TRBV2 NA CASSVVKNIQYF TGTGCCAGCAGTGTGGTCAAAAACATTCAGTACTTC
TRBD1 TRBJ2-2 TRBV7-8 few CASSRDRLNTGELFF TGTGCCAGCAGCCGGGACAGGCTGAACACCGGGGAGCTGTTTTTT
TRBD1 TRBJ2-7 TRBV7-9 NA CASSLAGTGGGFEYF TGTGCCAGCAGCTTAGCTGGGACAGGGGGCGGATTTGAATACTTC
NA TRBJ2-1 TRBV29-1 few CSVADPNEQFF TGCAGCGTTGCAGACCCTAATGAGCAGTTCTTC
TRBD2 TRBJ2-1 TRBV12-3/TRBV12-4 NA CASSSLGGGTLMIISGQFF TGTGCCAGCAGTTCCCTTGGGGGAGGGACCCTAATGATAATATCGGGGCAGTTCTTC
NA TRBJ2-1 TRBV12-3/TRBV12-4 NA CASRARETQHEQFF TGTGCCAGCAGGGCGAGAGAGACCCAGCATGAGCAGTTCTTC
TRBD1 TRBJ1-1 TRBV4-2 NA CASSLEDRGPTEAFF TGTGCCAGCAGCCTAGAGGACAGGGGTCCCACTGAAGCTTTCTTT
NA TRBJ1-2 TRBV2 few CASSELAGEYGYTF TGTGCCAGCAGTGAGTTAGCAGGGGAATATGGCTACACCTTC
NA TRBJ2-6 TRBV12-3/TRBV12-4 few CASSYGFGANVLTF TGTGCCAGCAGTTACGGGTTTGGGGCCAACGTCCTGACTTTC
NA TRBJ2-5 TRBV12-3/TRBV12-4 NA CASGRGKETQYF TGTGCCAGCGGACGGGGTAAAGAGACCCAGTACTTC
TRBD2 TRBJ2-7 TRBV6-6 NA CASSNFLAGVGEQYF TGTGCCAGCAGTAATTTCTTAGCGGGAGTGGGGGAGCAGTACTTC
TRBD1 TRBJ2-5 TRBV2 few CASSPDRGRGETQYF TGTGCCAGCAGTCCCGACAGGGGGCGGGGAGAGACCCAGTACTTC
NA TRBJ2-7 TRBV28 few CASYTGSPRHEQYF TGTGCCAGCTATACCGGGTCCCCGAGGCACGAGCAGTACTTC
NA TRBJ1-1 TRBV20-1 NA CSASDTEAFF TGCAGTGCTAGTGACACTGAAGCTTTCTTT
NA TRBJ1-3 TRBV6-1 NA CASSSRDTSGNTIYF TGTGCCAGCAGTTCCCGGGACACCTCTGGAAACACCATATATTTT
TRBD1 TRBJ2-6 TRBV30 NA CAWTTGGAGANVLTF TGTGCCTGGACGACAGGGGGCGCTGGGGCCAACGTCCTGACTTTC
NA TRBJ1-1 TRBV9 NA CASSVADVNTEAFF TGTGCCAGCAGCGTAGCTGATGTGAACACTGAAGCTTTCTTT
TRBD2 TRBJ2-1 TRBV11-3 many CASSLGGSNEQFF TGTGCCAGCAGCTTAGGCGGGAGCAATGAGCAGTTCTTC
TRBD2 TRBJ2-3 TRBV7-9 many CASSPTSGTTDTQYF TGTGCCAGCAGTCCGACTAGCGGGACGACAGATACGCAGTATTTT
NA TRBJ1-1 TRBV5-1 NA CASSSYSSGTEAFF TGCGCCAGCAGCTCGTACAGCAGTGGCACTGAAGCTTTCTTT
NA TRBJ2-2 TRBV20-1 NA CSARVPWTSGELFF TGCAGTGCTAGAGTCCCCTGGACGTCGGGGGAGCTGTTTTTT
NA TRBJ2-5 TRBV2 few CASSRRNQETQYF TGTGCCAGCAGTCGACGGAATCAAGAGACCCAGTACTTC
NA TRBJ2-3 TRBV6-5 few CASSYGQSTDTQYF TGTGCCAGCAGTTACGGGCAGTCCACAGATACGCAGTATTTT
TRBD2 TRBJ2-1 TRBV6-6 few CASSPGTRVNEQFF TGTGCCAGCAGCCCCGGGACTAGGGTCAATGAGCAGTTCTTC
NA TRBJ2-5 TRBV7-2 few CASSLGSGLGETQYF TGTGCCAGCAGCTTAGGCTCAGGGTTGGGAGAGACCCAGTACTTC
NA TRBJ2-3 TRBV11-2 few CASSFPGVTDTQYF TGTGCCAGCAGCTTCCCGGGAGTAACCGATACGCAGTATTTT
NA TRBJ2-2 TRBV19 NA CASSAPPGELFF TGTGCCAGTAGTGCCCCGCCCGGGGAGCTGTTTTTT
NA TRBJ2-5 TRBV20-1 once CSASSGVGETQYF TGCAGTGCTTCAAGCGGAGTGGGAGAGACCCAGTACTTC
TRBD2 TRBJ2-7 TRBV7-9 NA CASSGGTRVEGEQYF TGTGCCAGCAGCGGAGGGACTAGGGTTGAAGGAGAGCAGTACTTC
NA TRBJ1-1 TRBV7-9 NA CASSSMQGGTEAFF TGTGCCAGCAGCTCGATGCAGGGCGGCACTGAAGCTTTCTTT
TRBD2 TRBJ2-1 TRBV5-4 NA CASSGLAGDRSSYNEQFF TGTGCCAGCAGCGGACTAGCGGGAGATAGAAGCTCCTACAATGAGCAGTTCTTC
TRBD2 TRBJ2-7 TRBV7-2 many CASSQRTRVFNEQYF TGTGCCAGCAGCCAGAGGACTAGGGTATTCAACGAGCAGTACTTC
NA TRBJ2-2 TRBV4-2 many CASSQARGPGELFF TGTGCCAGCAGCCAAGCCCGGGGCCCGGGGGAGCTGTTTTTT
NA TRBJ2-2 TRBV7-8 NA CASSQRLGSGELFF TGTGCCAGCAGCCAACGACTTGGCTCAGGGGAGCTGTTTTTT
TRBD2 TRBJ2-3 TRBV11-3 many CASSFGLEPTDTQYF TGTGCCAGCAGCTTTGGACTAGAACCCACAGATACGCAGTATTTT